This passage covers 12 T cell receptor beta chains from one sample sequenced in a study of post-analysis software for immune sequencing data. Study outcomes and limitations: TRBV5-6, TRBV5-1 and TRBV20-1 were among several TRBV segments more frequent in patients than controls.

TCR beta libraries were prepared from cDNA with unique molecular identifiers. TCRdb reprocessed the PCR reads via MiXCR and lists one record per CDR3 protein. The sample has about 770,000 distinct CDR3 sequences; just over 45% are singletons. Antigens of these TCRs are unknown. The material sequenced was blood. All receptors come from a girl aged 5 to 17 with multiple sclerosis.

The J gene is TRBJ2-5, the V gene TRBV7-2, with 8 bases matching TRBD2. The DNA end is more similar to TRBJ2-7, so the J call may be wrong. The CDR3 runs 15 residues. Germline values: CDR1 SGHTA, CDR2 FQGNSA. The CDR3 DNA sequence: TGTGCCAGCAGCTTAGGAGCGGGAGTGTACGGCGAGCAGTACTTC. The encoded protein is CASSLGAGVYGEQYF.

This clonotype was counted a few times. V and J are TRBV28 and TRBJ2-1, with D possibly being TRBD2 (6 bases). V dropped 6 bases and J dropped 9 bases, with 21 bases sitting between them. The CDR3 contains 15 residues. Per the germline V gene, CDR1 is MDHEN and CDR2 is SYDVKM. The CDR3 reads CASSSSETSLGEQFF. CDR3 in DNA: TGTGCCAGCAGCTCTAGCGAGACGTCCTTAGGTGAGCAGTTCTTC.

The J gene is TRBJ2-5, the V gene TRBV11-2, with 11 bases identical to TRBD2. The germline V gene encodes CDR1 SGHAT and CDR2 FQNNGV. V gave up 9 bases and J gave up 5 bases; unmatched junction bases: 8. The CDR3 contains 14 residues. In DNA form, the CDR3 reads TGTGCCAGTAGCACTAGCGGGAGTAAGGAGACCCAGTACTTC. Translation gives CASSTSGSKETQYF.

This chain links TRBV10-3 with TRBJ2-2; the match to TRBD1 covers 9 bases. The CDR3 spans 15 residues. The V and J ends lost 7 bases and 3 bases, in that order; junction bases with no gene match: 6. Germline lookup yields CDR1 ENHRY and CDR2 SYGVKD. The CDR3 DNA sequence: TGTGCCATCACCCGGACAGGGGCCGACACCGGGGAGCTGTTTTTT. This translates into CAITRTGADTGELFF.

The chain combines TRBV4-3 with TRBJ2-7; D is unresolved. V was trimmed by 1 base and J by 2 bases, leaving 12 bases between them. This CDR3 contains 15 residues. Germline assignment: CDR1 LGHNA and CDR2 YSLEER. CDR3 bases: TGCGCCAGCAGCCAAGGCCTTGGGGAAGCCTACGAGCAGTACTTC. The encoded protein is CASSQGLGEAYEQYF.

A few counts support this clonotype. J is TRBJ2-1 and V is TRBV15, with 13 bases that match TRBD2. The CDR3 is made up of 15 amino acids. The junction had 10 bases not matched to a gene; V was cut back by 9 bases and J by 8 bases. The germline V gene encodes CDR1 LNHNV and CDR2 YYDKDF (reference sequence). CDR3 DNA sequence: TGTGCCACAGTACCGGGACTAGCGGGACCCCATGAGCAGTTCTTC. Its translation is CATVPGLAGPHEQFF. Supplemented by reference TRBV15 and TRBJ2-1, the full variable domain reads DAMVIQNPRYQVTQFGKPVTLSCSQTLNHNVMYWYQQKSSQAPKLLFHYYDKDFNNEADTPDNFQSRRPNTSFCFLDIRSPGLGDTAMYLCATVPGLAGPHEQFFGPGTRLTVL.

This clonotype was recorded a few times. V and J are TRBV4-3 and TRBJ2-5; 16 bases align to TRBD2. The CDR3 sequence is 15 residues long. Looked up from germline, CDR1 is LGHNA and CDR2 is YSLEER. After removal of 3 bases from V and 11 bases from J, the junction contained 6 bases not matched to a gene. In nucleotides, the CDR3 is TGCGCCAGCAGCCAGGGACTAGCGGGAGGGGGAGAGCAGTACTTC. Its translation is CASSQGLAGGGEQYF.

This clonotype was observed a few times. This chain uses TRBV7-9 with TRBJ2-7, with 10 bases matching TRBD2. The CDR3 covers 18 residues. The germline V gene encodes CDR1 SEHNR and CDR2 FQNEAQ (reference sequence). With 5 bases clipped from V and 0 bases from J, the junction kept 13 bases outside the gene matches. CDR3 sequence (DNA): TGTGCCAGCAGCCCATCAAAGGGGCTAGCGGGAGTCTCCTACGAGCAGTACTTC. Amino acids: CASSPSKGLAGVSYEQYF.

Note on this clonotype: The junction and the germline gene differ at one end; a read error may be behind it. The J gene is TRBJ2-3, the V gene TRBV12-3 or TRBV12-4; a weak D match, TRBD2 (6 bases). The CDR3 runs to 16 residues. In DNA, the CDR3 is TGTGCCAGCAGCAAAGGACGGGGAGGAGCCACAGATGCGCAGTATTTT. Translation: CASSKGRGGATDAQYF.

This clonotype was seen only a few times. The chain employs TRBV29-1 and TRBJ2-3; D is perhaps TRBD1 (6 bases). This CDR3 spans 13 amino acids. The germline CDR1 and CDR2 sequences are SQVTM and ANQGSEA. The germline V and J ends were trimmed by 3 bases and 5 bases, with 12 bases remaining between them. The CDR3 region has the DNA TGCAGCGTTGAGGGTGGCAGGGGAGATACGCAGTATTTT. Translating gives CSVEGGRGDTQYF.

The sample holds a few counts of this clonotype. The chain links TRBV21-1 to TRBJ1-1; TRBD1 is the table's D call and was not checked against the DNA. TRBV21-1 corresponds to a pseudogene. The CDR3 is 14 amino acids. The CDR3 bases are TGTGCCAGCAGCAGCCGGGACAGGGACACTGAAGCTTTCTTT. Translation gives CASSSRDRDTEAFF.

V is TRBV29-1 and J is TRBJ1-2; D not resolved. V lost 1 base, J lost 1 base, and 4 bases lay in between. Germline CDR1 is SQVTM and CDR2 is ANQGSEA. The CDR3 runs 12 residues. DNA of the CDR3: TGCAGCGTTGAAGGCGATAACTATGGCTACACCTTC. This codes for CSVEGDNYGYTF.